Listed below are T cell receptor beta chains from one sample, sequenced in a study of blood T cell repertoires in COVID-19. Here immunoSEQ multiplex PCR was the method, and the copy in TCRdb shows in-frame clones only, minus some. This sample has fewer than 200,000 clones, with about 84% found just once. Sequenced input: peripheral blood. These receptors came from a human donor in a cohort sampled during active COVID-19. Both conserved end residues are part of each CDR3. D genes are given only for firm matches. Size is stated for part of the rows, as once, few or many counts, or as a class when the clone is expanded.

d_gene: NA
j_gene: TRBJ1-5
v_gene: TRBV7-2
abundance: NA
CDR3aa: CASSYRAAQPQHF
CDR3nt: TGTGCCAGCAGCTACAGGGCGGCTCAGCCCCAGCATTTT

d_gene: TRBD1
j_gene: TRBJ1-2
v_gene: TRBV2
abundance: NA
CDR3aa: CASSPGTDNLGYGYTF
CDR3nt: TGTGCCAGCAGCCCCGGGACAGATAACCTGGGTTATGGCTACACCTTC

d_gene: TRBD2
j_gene: TRBJ2-5
v_gene: TRBV29-1
abundance: NA
CDR3aa: CSVESGVQETQYF
CDR3nt: TGCAGCGTTGAAAGCGGGGTCCAAGAGACCCAGTACTTC

d_gene: TRBD1
j_gene: TRBJ1-1
v_gene: TRBV5-6
abundance: NA
CDR3aa: CASSPRDRRNTEAFF
CDR3nt: TGTGCCAGCAGCCCCCGGGACAGGAGGAACACTGAAGCTTTCTTT

d_gene: TRBD1
j_gene: TRBJ2-5
v_gene: TRBV7-9
abundance: NA
CDR3aa: CASSPQQGVVQETQYF
CDR3nt: TGTGCCAGCAGTCCTCAACAGGGGGTCGTACAAGAGACCCAGTACTTC

d_gene: TRBD1
j_gene: TRBJ2-3
v_gene: TRBV5-1
abundance: NA
CDR3aa: CASSEYRGRSTDTQYF
CDR3nt: TGCGCCAGCAGCGAGTACAGGGGGCGTTCCACAGATACGCAGTATTTT

d_gene: NA
j_gene: TRBJ1-1
v_gene: TRBV6-2/TRBV6-3
abundance: NA
CDR3aa: CASSATGLGDTEAFF
CDR3nt: TGTGCCAGCAGTGCTACAGGGTTGGGAGACACTGAAGCTTTCTTT

d_gene: NA
j_gene: TRBJ1-2
v_gene: TRBV20-1
abundance: NA
CDR3aa: CSAPPDYGYTF
CDR3nt: TGCAGTGCCCCCCCAGATTATGGCTACACCTTC

d_gene: NA
j_gene: TRBJ1-1
v_gene: TRBV2
abundance: NA
CDR3aa: CASSEREATEAFF
CDR3nt: TGTGCCAGCAGTGAGCGGGAGGCCACTGAAGCTTTCTTT

d_gene: NA
j_gene: TRBJ1-2
v_gene: TRBV19
abundance: once
CDR3aa: CASFEGPNYGYTF
CDR3nt: TGTGCCAGCTTTGAGGGTCCCAACTATGGCTACACCTTC

d_gene: TRBD1
j_gene: TRBJ1-1
v_gene: TRBV5-1
abundance: once
CDR3aa: CASSGQGGNTEAFF
CDR3nt: TGCGCCAGCAGCGGACAGGGTGGGAACACTGAAGCTTTCTTT

d_gene: NA
j_gene: TRBJ1-1
v_gene: TRBV6-1
abundance: NA
CDR3aa: CASSEGGYLAEAFF
CDR3nt: TGTGCCAGCAGTGAGGGGGGATACTTGGCTGAAGCTTTCTTT

d_gene: NA
j_gene: TRBJ1-2
v_gene: TRBV3-1/TRBV3-2
abundance: NA
CDR3aa: CASSQGRRAWGYGYTF
CDR3nt: TGTGCCAGCAGCCAAGGTCGGAGGGCCTGGGGCTATGGCTACACCTTC

d_gene: TRBD2
j_gene: TRBJ2-7
v_gene: TRBV4-1
abundance: NA
CDR3aa: CASSDGTSGSYEQYF
CDR3nt: TGCGCCAGCAGCGATGGGACTAGCGGGTCCTACGAGCAGTACTTC

d_gene: NA
j_gene: TRBJ1-1
v_gene: TRBV12-3/TRBV12-4
abundance: NA
CDR3aa: CASSFADTEAFF
CDR3nt: TGTGCCAGCAGTTTTGCGGACACTGAAGCTTTCTTT

d_gene: NA
j_gene: TRBJ1-5
v_gene: TRBV6-1
abundance: NA
CDR3aa: CASSEAAVNQPQHF
CDR3nt: TGTGCCAGCAGTGAAGCGGCGGTCAATCAGCCCCAGCATTTT

d_gene: NA
j_gene: TRBJ2-3
v_gene: TRBV7-8
abundance: NA
CDR3aa: CASSFGGGGHTDTQYF
CDR3nt: TGTGCCAGCAGCTTTGGAGGGGGCGGCCACACAGATACGCAGTATTTT

d_gene: NA
j_gene: TRBJ1-1
v_gene: TRBV19
abundance: NA
CDR3aa: CASSRGLMNTEAFF
CDR3nt: TGTGCCAGTAGTAGGGGGCTTATGAACACTGAAGCTTTCTTT

d_gene: NA
j_gene: TRBJ2-2
v_gene: TRBV4-2
abundance: NA
CDR3aa: CASSQDLPGQTNTGELFF
CDR3nt: TGTGCCAGCAGCCAAGATTTGCCAGGACAGACGAACACCGGGGAGCTGTTTTTT

d_gene: TRBD1
j_gene: TRBJ2-7
v_gene: TRBV29-1
abundance: NA
CDR3aa: CSVGTGRTRRYPPTYEQYF
CDR3nt: TGCAGCGTAGGGACAGGTCGGACCCGCCGCTACCCCCCCACCTACGAGCAGTACTTC

d_gene: NA
j_gene: TRBJ2-3
v_gene: TRBV29-1
abundance: NA
CDR3aa: CSVEVPRGTDTQYF
CDR3nt: TGCAGCGTCGAGGTCCCCCGGGGCACAGATACGCAGTATTTT

d_gene: NA
j_gene: TRBJ2-5
v_gene: TRBV2
abundance: NA
CDR3aa: CASSERRAETQYF
CDR3nt: TGTGCCAGCAGTGAACGCAGGGCTGAGACCCAGTACTTC

d_gene: NA
j_gene: TRBJ2-5
v_gene: TRBV6-5
abundance: once
CDR3aa: CASRAPRGETQYF
CDR3nt: TGTGCCAGCAGGGCCCCCCGGGGGGAGACCCAGTACTTC

d_gene: NA
j_gene: TRBJ2-7
v_gene: TRBV11-2
abundance: NA
CDR3aa: CASSFGGNDEQYF
CDR3nt: TGTGCCAGCAGCTTTGGAGGGAACGACGAGCAGTACTTC

d_gene: TRBD1
j_gene: TRBJ2-7
v_gene: TRBV6-5
abundance: once
CDR3aa: CASSYSTRTGEIEQYF
CDR3nt: TGTGCCAGCAGTTACTCGACCCGGACAGGGGAGATCGAGCAGTACTTC

d_gene: TRBD1
j_gene: TRBJ2-3
v_gene: TRBV7-3
abundance: NA
CDR3aa: CASSSGQGATDTQYF
CDR3nt: TGTGCCAGCAGCTCCGGACAGGGGGCAACAGATACGCAGTATTTT

d_gene: TRBD1
j_gene: TRBJ1-6
v_gene: TRBV27
abundance: few
CDR3aa: CASGWRTRTGANNSPLHF
CDR3nt: TGTGCCAGCGGATGGAGAACCCGGACAGGGGCCAATAATTCACCCCTCCACTTT

d_gene: TRBD1
j_gene: TRBJ2-1
v_gene: TRBV2
abundance: NA
CDR3aa: CASSVQGPHRLNNNEQFF
CDR3nt: TGTGCCAGCAGTGTACAGGGGCCACACCGGCTGAACAACAATGAGCAGTTCTTC

d_gene: NA
j_gene: TRBJ2-1
v_gene: TRBV9
abundance: NA
CDR3aa: CASSRNRNSYNEQFF
CDR3nt: TGTGCCAGCAGCCGTAACAGAAACTCCTACAATGAGCAGTTCTTC

d_gene: NA
j_gene: TRBJ1-3
v_gene: TRBV9
abundance: NA
CDR3aa: CASSVEDRTLSGNTIYF
CDR3nt: TGTGCCAGCAGCGTAGAGGACAGAACCCTCTCTGGAAACACCATATATTTT

d_gene: NA
j_gene: TRBJ2-2
v_gene: TRBV10-1
abundance: NA
CDR3aa: CASSSSGTGELFF
CDR3nt: TGCGCCAGCAGTTCATCGGGCACCGGGGAGCTGTTTTTT